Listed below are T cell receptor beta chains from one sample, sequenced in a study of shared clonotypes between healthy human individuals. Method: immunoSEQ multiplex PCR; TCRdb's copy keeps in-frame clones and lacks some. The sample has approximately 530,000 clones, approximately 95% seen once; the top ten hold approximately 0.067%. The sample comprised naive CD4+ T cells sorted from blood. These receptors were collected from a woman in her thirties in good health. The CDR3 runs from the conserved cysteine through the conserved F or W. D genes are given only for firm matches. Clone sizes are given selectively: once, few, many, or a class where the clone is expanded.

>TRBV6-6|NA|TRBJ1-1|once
TGTGCCAGCAGACAGGGCCTGGGGGAGAACACTGAAGCTTTCTTT
CASRQGLGENTEAFF
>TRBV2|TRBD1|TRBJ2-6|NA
TGTGCCAGTAACTCAGGGGACAGGGGGCACTCTGGGGCCAACGTCCTGACTTTC
CASNSGDRGHSGANVLTF
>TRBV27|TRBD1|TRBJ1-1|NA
TGTGCCAGCAGCCTAACGCACGACTTGGCGGGAGGGGGCTTGAACACTGAAGCTTTCTTT
CASSLTHDLAGGGLNTEAFF
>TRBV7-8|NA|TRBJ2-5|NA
TGTGCCAGCAGCTTCAACAGGGGAGGGGAAGAGACCCAGTACTTC
CASSFNRGGEETQYF
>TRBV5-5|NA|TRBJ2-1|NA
TGTGCCAGCAGCTCCGGGACCGCGAGCTCCTACAATGAGCAGTTCTTC
CASSSGTASSYNEQFF
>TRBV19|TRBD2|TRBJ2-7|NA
TGTGCCAGTAGTATAGTAGCGGGAGCCCCTGGAAAGCAGTACTTC
CASSIVAGAPGKQYF
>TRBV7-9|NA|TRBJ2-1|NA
TGTGCCAGCAGCTTCTCGGGGAGTTGGGATGAGCAGTTCTTC
CASSFSGSWDEQFF
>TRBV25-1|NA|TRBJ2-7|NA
TGTGCCAGCAGTGTTTATGGGCGGGGTTCGGACTACGAGCAGTACTTC
CASSVYGRGSDYEQYF
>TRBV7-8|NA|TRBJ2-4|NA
TGTGCCAGCAGCTTGGGGCCTTTAGGGGCCAAAAACATTCAGTACTTC
CASSLGPLGAKNIQYF
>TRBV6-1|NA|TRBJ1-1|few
TGTGCCAGCAGTGAAGCAAGGGAAAGAGCTTTCTTT
CASSEARERAFF
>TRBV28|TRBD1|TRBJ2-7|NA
TGTGCCAGCAGCCTCAATTTCGGACAGGGGACCTACGAGCAGTACTTC
CASSLNFGQGTYEQYF
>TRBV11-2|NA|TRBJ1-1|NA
TGTGCCAGCAGCTCGACAGAGTTATATGAAGCTTTCTTT
CASSSTELYEAFF
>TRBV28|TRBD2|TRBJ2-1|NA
TGTGCCAGCACTTTGTCTAGCGGAGGTTCCTACAATGAGCAGTTCTTC
CASTLSSGGSYNEQFF
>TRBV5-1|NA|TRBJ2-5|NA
TGCGCCAGCAGCTTGGAACGTGGGGGAGAGACCCAGTACTTC
CASSLERGGETQYF
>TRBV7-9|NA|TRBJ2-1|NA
TGTGCCAGCAGCTTTAGCAGTTACAATGAGCAGTTCTTC
CASSFSSYNEQFF
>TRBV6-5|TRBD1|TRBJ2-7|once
TGTGCCAGCAGTACAGGGGGCGCCCCCTACGAGCAGTACTTC
CASSTGGAPYEQYF
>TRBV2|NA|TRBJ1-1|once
TGTGCCAGCACCCCCCTTAACACTGAAGCTTTCTTT
CASTPLNTEAFF
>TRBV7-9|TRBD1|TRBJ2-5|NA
TGTGCCAGCAGCCTGGGGGACAGGGTTGGGGAGACCCAGTACTTC
CASSLGDRVGETQYF
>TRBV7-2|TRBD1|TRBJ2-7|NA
TGTGCCAGCAGCCCCGGACAGGGTATTGACGAGCAGTACTTC
CASSPGQGIDEQYF
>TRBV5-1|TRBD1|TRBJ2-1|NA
TGCGCCAGCAGCTCCGGGACAGGGATCAATGAGCAGTTCTTC
CASSSGTGINEQFF
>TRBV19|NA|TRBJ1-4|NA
TGTGCCAGTACCACGACAGTAACTAATGAAAAACTGTTTTTT
CASTTTVTNEKLFF
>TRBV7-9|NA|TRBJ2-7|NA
TGTGCCAGCAGCTTTAGCGCAACCCACGAGCAGTACTTC
CASSFSATHEQYF
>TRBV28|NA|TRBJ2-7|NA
TGTGCCAGCGGACTTGGAGGCGAGCAGTACTTC
CASGLGGEQYF
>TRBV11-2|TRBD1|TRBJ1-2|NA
TGTGCCAGCAGCTCCGACAGGGTTCAAGGTTTGATCTTC
CASSSDRVQGLIF
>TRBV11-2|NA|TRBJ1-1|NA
TGTGCCAGCAGCTTAGACAGACTGTTGCGCACTGAAGCTTTCTTT
CASSLDRLLRTEAFF
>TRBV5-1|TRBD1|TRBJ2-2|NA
TGCGCCAGCAGCCCGCCTGAGGGGGCAAAGGAGCTGTTTTTT
CASSPPEGAKELFF
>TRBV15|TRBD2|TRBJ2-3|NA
TGTGCCACCAGCAGGGGAGCGGGAGCGGGCACAGATACGCAGTATTTT
CATSRGAGAGTDTQYF
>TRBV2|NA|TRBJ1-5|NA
TGTGCCAGCAGTGAATCGGGGGAATATAGCAATCAGCCCCAGCATTTT
CASSESGEYSNQPQHF
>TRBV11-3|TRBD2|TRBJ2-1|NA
TGTGCCAGCAGCTGGACTAGCGGTAATGAGCAGTTCTTC
CASSWTSGNEQFF
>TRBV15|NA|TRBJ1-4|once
TGTGCCACCAGCAGAGGTACTCAGGATGAAAAACTGTTTTTT
CATSRGTQDEKLFF
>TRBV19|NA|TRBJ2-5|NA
TGTGCCAGTAGGGACCGCAGTTGGGGGAGTGGGGAGACCCAGTACTTC
CASRDRSWGSGETQYF